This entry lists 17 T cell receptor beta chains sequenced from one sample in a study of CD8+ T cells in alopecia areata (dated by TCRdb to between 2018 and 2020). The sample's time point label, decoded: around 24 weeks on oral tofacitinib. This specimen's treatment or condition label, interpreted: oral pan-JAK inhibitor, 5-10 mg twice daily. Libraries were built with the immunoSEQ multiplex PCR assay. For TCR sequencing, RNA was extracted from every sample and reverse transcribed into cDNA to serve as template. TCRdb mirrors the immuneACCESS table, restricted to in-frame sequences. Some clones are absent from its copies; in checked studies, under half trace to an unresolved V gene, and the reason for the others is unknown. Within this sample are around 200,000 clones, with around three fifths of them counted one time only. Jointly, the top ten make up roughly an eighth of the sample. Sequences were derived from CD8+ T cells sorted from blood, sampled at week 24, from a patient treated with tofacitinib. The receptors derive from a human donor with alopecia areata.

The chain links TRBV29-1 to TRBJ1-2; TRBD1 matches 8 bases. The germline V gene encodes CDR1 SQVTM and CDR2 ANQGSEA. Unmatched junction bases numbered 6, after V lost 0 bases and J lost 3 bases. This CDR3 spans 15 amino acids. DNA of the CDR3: TGCAGCGTTGAAGACCGGACAGGGCCCCACTATGGCTACACCTTC. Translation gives CSVEDRTGPHYGYTF.

In DNA, the CDR3 is TGTGCCAGCAGCTTAGAGAATTCACCCCTCCACTTT. Translated, it gives CASSLENSPLHF. The J gene is TRBJ1-6, the V gene TRBV7-9; D not certain. Trimming removed 1 base from V and 7 bases from J, with 2 bases in between. The length of the CDR3 is 12 residues. CDR1 and CDR2 (germline): SEHNR, FQNEAQ (reference sequence).

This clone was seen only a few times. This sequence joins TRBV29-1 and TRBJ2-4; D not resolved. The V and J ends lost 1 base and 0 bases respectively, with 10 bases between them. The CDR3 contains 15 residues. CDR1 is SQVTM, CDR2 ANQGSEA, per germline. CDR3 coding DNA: TGCAGCGTTGAAGGGGATAACCTAGCCAAAAACATTCAGTACTTC. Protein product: CSVEGDNLAKNIQYF. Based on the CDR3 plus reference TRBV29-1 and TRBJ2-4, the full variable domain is SAVISQKPSRDICQRGTSLTIQCQVDSQVTMMFWYRQQPGQSLTLIATANQGSEATYESGFVIDKFPISRPNLTFSTLTVSNMSPEDSSIYLCSVEGDNLAKNIQYFGAGTRLSVL.

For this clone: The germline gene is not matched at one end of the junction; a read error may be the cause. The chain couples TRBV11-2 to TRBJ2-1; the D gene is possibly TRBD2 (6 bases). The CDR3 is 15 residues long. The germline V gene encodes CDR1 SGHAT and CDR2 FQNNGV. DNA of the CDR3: TGTGCCAGCAGTTTAGCCGAGCGGGCTAACAATGAGCAGTTCTTC. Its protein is CASSLAERANNEQFF. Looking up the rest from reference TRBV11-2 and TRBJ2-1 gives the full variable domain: EAGVAQSPRYKIIEKRQSVAFWCNPISGHATLYWYQQILGQGPKLLIQFQNNGVVDDSQLPKDRFSAERLKGVDSTLKIQPAKLEDSAVYLCASSLAERANNEQFFGPGTRLTVL.

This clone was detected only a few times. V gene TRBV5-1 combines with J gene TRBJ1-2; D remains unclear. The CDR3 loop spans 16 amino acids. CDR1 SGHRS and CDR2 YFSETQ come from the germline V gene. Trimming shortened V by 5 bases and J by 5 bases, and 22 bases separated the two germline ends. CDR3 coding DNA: TGCGCCAGCAGACCGCCGGACGGGATAGGGAAGTATGGCTACACCTTC. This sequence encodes CASRPPDGIGKYGYTF.

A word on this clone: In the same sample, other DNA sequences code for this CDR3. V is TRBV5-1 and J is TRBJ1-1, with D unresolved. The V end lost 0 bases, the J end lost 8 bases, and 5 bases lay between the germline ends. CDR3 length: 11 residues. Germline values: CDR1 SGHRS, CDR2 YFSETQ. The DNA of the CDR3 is TGCGCCAGCAGCTTGGGGGCAGAAGCTTTCTTT. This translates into CASSLGAEAFF.

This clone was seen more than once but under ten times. CDR3 bases: TGTGCCAGCAGGGAAGGGATATACAATGAGCAGTTCTTC. It yields the protein CASREGIYNEQFF. The genes are TRBV5-6 and TRBJ2-1, with D hard to call. From germline, CDR1 is SGHDT and CDR2 YYEEEE. The CDR3 has 13 amino acids. V dropped 5 bases and J dropped 4 bases, with 10 bases sitting between them.

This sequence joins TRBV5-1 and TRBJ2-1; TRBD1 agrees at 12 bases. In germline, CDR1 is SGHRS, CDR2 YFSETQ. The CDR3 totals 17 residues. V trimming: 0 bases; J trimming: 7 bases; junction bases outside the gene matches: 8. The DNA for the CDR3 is TGCGCCAGCAGCTTGGAGGTGGGGACAGGGGGCAGGAATGAGCAGTTCTTC. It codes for CASSLEVGTGGRNEQFF.

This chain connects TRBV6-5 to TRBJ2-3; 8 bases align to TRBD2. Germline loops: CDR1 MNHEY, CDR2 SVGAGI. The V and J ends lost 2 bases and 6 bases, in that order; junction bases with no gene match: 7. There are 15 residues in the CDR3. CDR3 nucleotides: TGTGCCAGCAGTTACCTTGCGGGGGGAGGGGATACGCAGTATTTT. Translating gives CASSYLAGGGDTQYF.

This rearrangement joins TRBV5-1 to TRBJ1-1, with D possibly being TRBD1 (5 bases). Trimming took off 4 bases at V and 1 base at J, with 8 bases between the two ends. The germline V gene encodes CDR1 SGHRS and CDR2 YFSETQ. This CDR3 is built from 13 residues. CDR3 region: CASSPTGNTEAFF. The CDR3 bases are TGCGCCAGCAGCCCTACAGGGAACACTGAAGCTTTCTTT.

CDR3 nucleotide sequence: TGCGCCAGCAGCCAAGCCTTGGACAGGTTCGGGGAGACCCAGTACTTC. This sequence encodes CASSQALDRFGETQYF. The chain carries TRBV4-1 and TRBJ2-5; TRBD1 agrees at 7 bases. The CDR3 consists of 16 residues. The germline V gene encodes CDR1 MGHRA and CDR2 YSYEKL. V gave up 1 base and J gave up 5 bases; unmatched junction bases: 10.

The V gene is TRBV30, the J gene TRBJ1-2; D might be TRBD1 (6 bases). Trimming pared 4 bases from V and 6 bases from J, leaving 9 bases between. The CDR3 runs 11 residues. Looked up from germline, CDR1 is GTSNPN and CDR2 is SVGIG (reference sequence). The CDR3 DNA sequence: TGTGCCTGGACCCGACAGGATGGCTACACCTTC. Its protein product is CAWTRQDGYTF.

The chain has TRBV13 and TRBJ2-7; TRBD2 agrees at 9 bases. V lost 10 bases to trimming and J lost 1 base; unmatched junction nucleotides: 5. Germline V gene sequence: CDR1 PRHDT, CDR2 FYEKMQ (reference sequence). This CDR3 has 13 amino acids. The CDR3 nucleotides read TGTGCCACCAAGACTAGCGGTTCCTACGAGCAGTACTTC. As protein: CATKTSGSYEQYF.

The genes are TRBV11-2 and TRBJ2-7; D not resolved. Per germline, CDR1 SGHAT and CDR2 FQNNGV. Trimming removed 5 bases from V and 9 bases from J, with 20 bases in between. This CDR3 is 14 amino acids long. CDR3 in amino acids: CASSHPSSPKGQYF. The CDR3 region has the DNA TGTGCCAGCAGCCACCCGTCGTCACCGAAGGGGCAGTACTTC.

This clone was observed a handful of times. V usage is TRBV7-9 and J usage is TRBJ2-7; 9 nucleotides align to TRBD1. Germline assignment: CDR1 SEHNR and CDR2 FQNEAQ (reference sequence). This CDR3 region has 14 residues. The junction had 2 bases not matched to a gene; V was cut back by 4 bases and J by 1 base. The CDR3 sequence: CASSSGQGSYEQYF. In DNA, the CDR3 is TGTGCCAGCAGCTCGGGACAGGGTTCCTACGAGCAGTACTTC.

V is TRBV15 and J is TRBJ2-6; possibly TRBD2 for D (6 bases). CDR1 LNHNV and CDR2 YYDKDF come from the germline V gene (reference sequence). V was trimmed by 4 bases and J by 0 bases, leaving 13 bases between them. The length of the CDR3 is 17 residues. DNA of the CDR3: TGTGCCACCAGCACCCGGGACTGGGGCTCTGGGGCCAACGTCCTGACTTTC. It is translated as CATSTRDWGSGANVLTF.

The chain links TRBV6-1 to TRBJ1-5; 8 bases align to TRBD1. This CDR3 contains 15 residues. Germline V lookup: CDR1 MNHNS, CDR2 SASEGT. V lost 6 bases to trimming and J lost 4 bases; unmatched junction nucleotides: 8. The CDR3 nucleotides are TGTGCCAGCAGCAAGACAGGGGCTCAAAATCAGCCCCAGCATTTT. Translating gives CASSKTGAQNQPQHF.